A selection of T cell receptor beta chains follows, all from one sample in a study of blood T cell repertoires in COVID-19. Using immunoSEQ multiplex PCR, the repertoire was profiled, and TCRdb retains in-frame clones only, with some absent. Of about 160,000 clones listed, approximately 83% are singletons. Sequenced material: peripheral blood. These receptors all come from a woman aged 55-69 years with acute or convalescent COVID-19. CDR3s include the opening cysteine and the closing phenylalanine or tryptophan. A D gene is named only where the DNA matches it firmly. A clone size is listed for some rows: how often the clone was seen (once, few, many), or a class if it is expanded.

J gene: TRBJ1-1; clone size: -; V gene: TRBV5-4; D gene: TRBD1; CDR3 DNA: TGTGCCAGCAGCTTGACTTGGGACAGATCTGAAGCTTTCTTT; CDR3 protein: CASSLTWDRSEAFF
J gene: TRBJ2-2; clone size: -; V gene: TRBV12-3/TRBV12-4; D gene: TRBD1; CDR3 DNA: TGTGCCAGCAGCCCAGGGGGCACCGGGGAGCTGTTTTTT; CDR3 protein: CASSPGGTGELFF
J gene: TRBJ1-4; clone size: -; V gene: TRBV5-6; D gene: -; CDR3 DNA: TGTGCCAGCAGCGTTTTTACCCTAGCAACTAATGAAAAACTGTTTTTT; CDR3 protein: CASSVFTLATNEKLFF
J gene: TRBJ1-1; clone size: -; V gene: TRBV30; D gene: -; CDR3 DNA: TGTGCCTGGAGTCCCCGACTAGCCGGTGAAGCTTTCTTT; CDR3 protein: CAWSPRLAGEAFF
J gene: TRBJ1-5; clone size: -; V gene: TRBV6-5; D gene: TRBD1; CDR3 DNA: TGTGCCAGCAGTTACTCAAGACAGGGGGGGAATCAGCCCCAGCATTTT; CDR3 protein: CASSYSRQGGNQPQHF
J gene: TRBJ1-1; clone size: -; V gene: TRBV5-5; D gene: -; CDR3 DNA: TGTGCCAGCAGCTCAGTCCCGACAGCGAACACTGAAGCTTTCTTT; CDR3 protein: CASSSVPTANTEAFF
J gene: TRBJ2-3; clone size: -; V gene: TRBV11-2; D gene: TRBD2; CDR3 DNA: TGTGCCAGCAGCCCGGCGGGGGGGCGAGGCACAGATACGCAGTATTTT; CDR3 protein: CASSPAGGRGTDTQYF
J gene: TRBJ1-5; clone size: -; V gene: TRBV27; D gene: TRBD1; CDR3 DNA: TGTGCCAGCAGAGGGACAGGGGAACTTCAGCCCCAGCATTTT; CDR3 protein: CASRGTGELQPQHF
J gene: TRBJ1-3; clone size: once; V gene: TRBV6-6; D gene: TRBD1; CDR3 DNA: TGTGCCAGCAGTCGCACGGACAGGGGGCAGGGTGGAAACACCATATATTTT; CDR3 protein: CASSRTDRGQGGNTIYF
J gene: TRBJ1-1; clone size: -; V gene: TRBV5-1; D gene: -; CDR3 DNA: TGCGCCAGTATGCCGGTCCCAGACATGAACACTGAAGCTTTCTTT; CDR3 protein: CASMPVPDMNTEAFF
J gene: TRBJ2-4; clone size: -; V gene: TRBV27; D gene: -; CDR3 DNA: TGTGCCAGCAGATCGGGGTTAGCCAAAAACATTCAGTACTTC; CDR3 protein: CASRSGLAKNIQYF
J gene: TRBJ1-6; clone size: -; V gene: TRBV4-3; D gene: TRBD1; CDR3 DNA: TGCGCCAGCAGCCAAGCAGGGGGCGCAGGGAATTCACCCCTCCACTTT; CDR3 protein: CASSQAGGAGNSPLHF
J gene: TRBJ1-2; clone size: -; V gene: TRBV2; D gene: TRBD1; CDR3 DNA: TGTGCCAGCAGTGAAGCGCTAGGGGGCGCTAACTATGGCTACACCTTC; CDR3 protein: CASSEALGGANYGYTF
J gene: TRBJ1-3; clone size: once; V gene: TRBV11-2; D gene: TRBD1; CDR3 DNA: TGTGCCAGCAGTTTTACAGGGGCCGGAAACACCATATATTTT; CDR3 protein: CASSFTGAGNTIYF
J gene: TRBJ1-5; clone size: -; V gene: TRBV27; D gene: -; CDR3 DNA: TGTGCCAGCAGTGCTCAGGGGAGTGGGATCAATCAGCCCCAGCATTTT; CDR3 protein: CASSAQGSGINQPQHF
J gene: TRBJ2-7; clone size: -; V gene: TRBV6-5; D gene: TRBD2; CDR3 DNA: TGTGCCAGCAGTCGGGGTAGCGGGGATTCTTACGAGCAGTACTTC; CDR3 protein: CASSRGSGDSYEQYF